Sequencing of this T cell receptor beta chain was carried out in a study of response to subunit inactivated influenza vaccine. Overall study findings and caveats: Each seasonal flu vaccination may recruit only limited new T cells, authors suggested.

J lost 14 bases, V lost 1 base, and 7 bases had no gene match. CDR1 DFQATT and CDR2 SNEGSKA come from the germline V gene (reference sequence). The CDR3 is 12 residues long. This clonotype has just a few counts. Its specificity is unknown. TCRdb analysed the RT-PCR reads with MiXCR anew, one entry per CDR3 protein. The sample has hundreds of thousands of distinct CDR3 sequences; approximately 14% are singletons. V usage is TRBV20-1 and J usage is TRBJ2-1, with 8 positions matching TRBD2. Sequencing was performed on PBMCs from blood, taken 11 to 12 days after vaccination. This receptor was obtained from a man aged 45-65 years who received an inactivated influenza vaccine. The CDR3: CSARAGGGTEFF. CDR3 in DNA: TGCAGTGCTAGAGCGGGGGGGGGAACGGAGTTCTTC.